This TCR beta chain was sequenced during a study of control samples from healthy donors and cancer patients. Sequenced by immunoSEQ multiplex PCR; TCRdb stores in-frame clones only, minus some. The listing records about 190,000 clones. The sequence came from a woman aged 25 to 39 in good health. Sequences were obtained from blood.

The CDR3 reads CATSRDRVRLDQPQHF. The DNA for the CDR3 is TGTGCCACCAGCAGAGATCGCGTGAGGTTGGATCAGCCCCAGCATTTT. The chain recombines TRBV15 with TRBJ1-5; D gene ambiguous. Germline V gives CDR1 LNHNV, CDR2 YYDKDF (reference sequence). The V end lost 0 bases, the J end lost 5 bases, and 14 bases lay between the germline ends. The CDR3 has 16 amino acids.